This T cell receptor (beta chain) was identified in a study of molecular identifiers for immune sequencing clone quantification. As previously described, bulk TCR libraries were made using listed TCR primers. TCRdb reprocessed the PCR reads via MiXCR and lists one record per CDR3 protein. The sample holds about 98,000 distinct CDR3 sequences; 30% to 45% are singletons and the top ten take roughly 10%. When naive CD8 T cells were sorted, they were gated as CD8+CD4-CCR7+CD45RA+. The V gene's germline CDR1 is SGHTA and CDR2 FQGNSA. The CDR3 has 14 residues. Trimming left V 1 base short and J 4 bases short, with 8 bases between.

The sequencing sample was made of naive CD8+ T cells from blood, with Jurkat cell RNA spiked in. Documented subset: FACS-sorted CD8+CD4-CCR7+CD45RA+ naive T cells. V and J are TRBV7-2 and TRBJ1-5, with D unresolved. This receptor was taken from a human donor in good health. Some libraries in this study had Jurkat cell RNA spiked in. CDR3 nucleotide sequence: TGTGCCAGCAGCTTAGGATTCGGTAATCAGCCCCAGCATTTT. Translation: CASSLGFGNQPQHF.